This is a list of T cell receptor beta chains from one sample in a study of radiotherapy plus CTLA-4 blockade in lung cancer. Produced via immunoSEQ multiplex PCR; TCRdb's table is partial and in-frame only. The sample has around 44,000 clones; approximately 86% are singletons. The sequences come from peripheral blood, collected from a patient treated with radiotherapy plus ipilimumab. Receptor source: a human donor with non-small cell lung cancer that progressed on radiotherapy plus ipilimumab. Some clones in this sample may be carry-over from other donors' samples. Each CDR3 is given with its conserved first and last residue. Each record gives: V gene, J gene, D gene, clone size, CDR3 DNA, CDR3 protein. D genes are given only for firm matches. Clone size is given for some rows only: seen once, a few or many times, or a class if the clone is expanded.

V gene: TRBV6-1
J gene: TRBJ2-1
D gene: TRBD1
clone size: NA
CDR3 DNA: TGTGCCAGCAGTAAAGTGGGACAGGGTTATTACAATGAGCAGTTCTTC
CDR3 protein: CASSKVGQGYYNEQFF

V gene: TRBV2
J gene: TRBJ1-6
D gene: NA
clone size: NA
CDR3 DNA: TGTGCCAGCAGTGAATGGGGGGGTGCGAATTCACCCCTCCACTTT
CDR3 protein: CASSEWGGANSPLHF

V gene: TRBV6-6
J gene: TRBJ2-7
D gene: NA
clone size: few
CDR3 DNA: TGTGCCAGCAGTTGGGCCGGAGGCGAGCAGTACTTC
CDR3 protein: CASSWAGGEQYF

V gene: TRBV11-2
J gene: TRBJ2-1
D gene: TRBD1
clone size: NA
CDR3 DNA: TGTGCCAGCAGGCATCTCCCCAGAGCCCGGGACAGGGGAGGCAATGAGCAGTTCTTC
CDR3 protein: CASRHLPRARDRGGNEQFF

V gene: TRBV6-6
J gene: TRBJ2-1
D gene: TRBD2
clone size: few
CDR3 DNA: TGTGCCAGCAGTCATAGCGGGGGCTATGAGCAGTTCTTC
CDR3 protein: CASSHSGGYEQFF

V gene: TRBV7-2
J gene: TRBJ1-1
D gene: TRBD1
clone size: NA
CDR3 DNA: TGTGCCAGCAGCTCAGGACAGGGTCTGGGCACTGAAGCTTTCTTT
CDR3 protein: CASSSGQGLGTEAFF

V gene: TRBV11-2
J gene: TRBJ2-7
D gene: TRBD2
clone size: NA
CDR3 DNA: TGTGCCAGCACCAAGTGGACTAGCGGGAGCAACGAGCAGTACTTC
CDR3 protein: CASTKWTSGSNEQYF

V gene: TRBV5-1
J gene: TRBJ2-3
D gene: NA
clone size: few
CDR3 DNA: TGCGCCAGCAGCTCACCTAGCGAGACTAGCACAGATACGCAGTATTTT
CDR3 protein: CASSSPSETSTDTQYF

V gene: TRBV11-2
J gene: TRBJ2-1
D gene: TRBD2
clone size: few
CDR3 DNA: TGTGCCAGCAGCTCGACTAGCGGGACTTTGGATGAGCAGTTCTTC
CDR3 protein: CASSSTSGTLDEQFF

V gene: TRBV7-3
J gene: TRBJ2-1
D gene: NA
clone size: NA
CDR3 DNA: TGTGCCAGCAGCTTAGGTCACAACGATGAGCAGTTCTTC
CDR3 protein: CASSLGHNDEQFF

V gene: TRBV19
J gene: TRBJ2-3
D gene: NA
clone size: NA
CDR3 DNA: TGTGCCAGTAGTATAGTGAGCGGCAGCACAGATACGCAGTATTTT
CDR3 protein: CASSIVSGSTDTQYF

V gene: TRBV7-8
J gene: TRBJ2-7
D gene: TRBD1
clone size: NA
CDR3 DNA: TGTGCCAGCAGCTTACAGACAGGGTGGTACGAGCAGTACTTC
CDR3 protein: CASSLQTGWYEQYF

V gene: TRBV16
J gene: TRBJ1-2
D gene: NA
clone size: NA
CDR3 DNA: TGTGCCAGCAGCCAATTGGGCAGAGCTAACTATGGCTACACCTTC
CDR3 protein: CASSQLGRANYGYTF

V gene: TRBV29-1
J gene: TRBJ2-7
D gene: TRBD1
clone size: once
CDR3 DNA: TGCAGCGTTGGGGACAGGACCGAGCAGTACTTC
CDR3 protein: CSVGDRTEQYF

V gene: TRBV4-2
J gene: TRBJ2-3
D gene: NA
clone size: NA
CDR3 DNA: TGTGCCAGCAGCCAAGATCCGGGGGGCCAGATGACAGATACGCAGTATTTT
CDR3 protein: CASSQDPGGQMTDTQYF

V gene: TRBV27
J gene: TRBJ2-7
D gene: NA
clone size: NA
CDR3 DNA: TGTGCCAGCAGTTCCCAGGGGTACGAGCAGTACTTC
CDR3 protein: CASSSQGYEQYF

V gene: TRBV6-5
J gene: TRBJ1-1
D gene: NA
clone size: NA
CDR3 DNA: TGTGCCAGCACCCGGGGGACTGAAGCTTTCTTT
CDR3 protein: CASTRGTEAFF

V gene: TRBV19
J gene: TRBJ2-6
D gene: NA
clone size: NA
CDR3 DNA: TGTGCCAGTATGGAACAGGGTCTCGGGGCCAACGTCCTGACTTTC
CDR3 protein: CASMEQGLGANVLTF

V gene: TRBV13
J gene: TRBJ1-4
D gene: NA
clone size: NA
CDR3 DNA: TGTGCCAGCAGCTTTAGTTTAGGGGCAGCTGAAAAACTGTTTTTT
CDR3 protein: CASSFSLGAAEKLFF

V gene: TRBV18
J gene: TRBJ2-7
D gene: NA
clone size: NA
CDR3 DNA: TGTGCCAGCTCCTTTCAGGGTTCCTACGAGCAGTACTTC
CDR3 protein: CASSFQGSYEQYF

V gene: TRBV7-6
J gene: TRBJ1-1
D gene: NA
clone size: NA
CDR3 DNA: TGTGCCAGCAGCTTAGAGACAGATATGAACACTGAAGCTTTCTTT
CDR3 protein: CASSLETDMNTEAFF

V gene: TRBV2
J gene: TRBJ1-5
D gene: TRBD1
clone size: NA
CDR3 DNA: TGTGCCAGCAGTGGGGACAGCCAGGAGCCCCAGCATTTT
CDR3 protein: CASSGDSQEPQHF

V gene: TRBV2
J gene: TRBJ1-6
D gene: TRBD1
clone size: NA
CDR3 DNA: TGTGCCAGCGGACAGGCGAGCTCCTATAATTCACCCCTCCACTTT
CDR3 protein: CASGQASSYNSPLHF

V gene: TRBV10-2
J gene: TRBJ1-2
D gene: TRBD1
clone size: NA
CDR3 DNA: TGCGCCAGCGGACCCGGGACAGTGGCCTATGGCTACACCTTC
CDR3 protein: CASGPGTVAYGYTF

V gene: TRBV7-6
J gene: TRBJ1-1
D gene: TRBD1
clone size: few
CDR3 DNA: TGTGCCAGCAGCTTAATTGAGGGGGCTTGGGGTGAAGCTTTCTTT
CDR3 protein: CASSLIEGAWGEAFF

V gene: TRBV7-8
J gene: TRBJ1-1
D gene: NA
clone size: NA
CDR3 DNA: TGTGCCAGCAGCTCAGGGATGAACACTGAAGCTTTCTTT
CDR3 protein: CASSSGMNTEAFF

V gene: TRBV25-1
J gene: TRBJ1-4
D gene: NA
clone size: NA
CDR3 DNA: TGTGCCAGCAGTGAAGGAGGGGGGGCTAATGAAAAACTGTTTTTT
CDR3 protein: CASSEGGGANEKLFF

V gene: TRBV6-5
J gene: TRBJ1-2
D gene: TRBD1
clone size: once
CDR3 DNA: TGTGCCAGCAGTTACTCGACAGGGGGCCTCAGCGGCTACACCTTC
CDR3 protein: CASSYSTGGLSGYTF

V gene: TRBV5-1
J gene: TRBJ1-3
D gene: NA
clone size: NA
CDR3 DNA: TGCGCCAGCAGCTTGGACAGCCAAGACACCATATATTTT
CDR3 protein: CASSLDSQDTIYF

V gene: TRBV6-5
J gene: TRBJ1-3
D gene: NA
clone size: NA
CDR3 DNA: TGTGCCAGCAGTTCCGGGGGCTCTGGAAACACCATATATTTT
CDR3 protein: CASSSGGSGNTIYF

V gene: TRBV7-3
J gene: TRBJ2-1
D gene: TRBD1
clone size: NA
CDR3 DNA: TGTGCCAGCAGCGAGGACAGGGATAATGAGCAGTTCTTC
CDR3 protein: CASSEDRDNEQFF

V gene: TRBV10-3
J gene: TRBJ2-1
D gene: TRBD1
clone size: NA
CDR3 DNA: TGTGCCATCTGGGACAGGGGATACAATGAGCAGTTCTTC
CDR3 protein: CAIWDRGYNEQFF

V gene: TRBV10-1
J gene: TRBJ2-1
D gene: TRBD1
clone size: NA
CDR3 DNA: TGCGCCAGCAGTGAGTCGTTAGGACAGGCAACCCGGAATGAGCAGTTCTTC
CDR3 protein: CASSESLGQATRNEQFF

V gene: TRBV2
J gene: TRBJ2-1
D gene: TRBD2
clone size: NA
CDR3 DNA: TGTGCCAGCACCCGGGAGGTTTCTATAAATGAGCAGTTCTTC
CDR3 protein: CASTREVSINEQFF

V gene: TRBV5-1
J gene: TRBJ2-5
D gene: TRBD2
clone size: NA
CDR3 DNA: TGCGCCAGCAGCCCCGGGGGGGCAGAAGAGACCCAGTACTTC
CDR3 protein: CASSPGGAEETQYF

V gene: TRBV7-6
J gene: TRBJ2-3
D gene: NA
clone size: NA
CDR3 DNA: TGTGCCAGCAGCTTAGAGGCCGGACAAGCTAGCACAGATACGCAGTATTTT
CDR3 protein: CASSLEAGQASTDTQYF

V gene: TRBV4-3
J gene: TRBJ2-5
D gene: TRBD2
clone size: NA
CDR3 DNA: TGCGCCAGCAGCCCGGATCTCGGGACTAGCGTCCAAGAGACCCAGTACTTC
CDR3 protein: CASSPDLGTSVQETQYF

V gene: TRBV27
J gene: TRBJ2-2
D gene: TRBD2
clone size: few
CDR3 DNA: TGTGCCAGCAGTTTATATGCCCCCAGGGTGGGAGCGGGAGGGAACACCGGGGAGCTGTTTTTT
CDR3 protein: CASSLYAPRVGAGGNTGELFF

V gene: TRBV12-1
J gene: TRBJ2-7
D gene: NA
clone size: NA
CDR3 DNA: TGTGCCAGCAGCGGACAGGGGAGCTCCTACGAGCAGTACTTC
CDR3 protein: CASSGQGSSYEQYF

V gene: TRBV27
J gene: TRBJ2-2
D gene: NA
clone size: NA
CDR3 DNA: TGTGCCAGCAGTTTATTTGTCGGGGGTAACACCGGGGAGCTGTTTTTT
CDR3 protein: CASSLFVGGNTGELFF

V gene: TRBV19
J gene: TRBJ1-1
D gene: TRBD1
clone size: NA
CDR3 DNA: TGTGCCAGTTCAGGGACAGGGGGCTATAACACTGAAGCTTTCTTT
CDR3 protein: CASSGTGGYNTEAFF

V gene: TRBV7-3
J gene: TRBJ2-3
D gene: NA
clone size: NA
CDR3 DNA: TGTGCCAGCAGTTCTACAGTATCCAGCACAGATACGCAGTATTTT
CDR3 protein: CASSSTVSSTDTQYF

V gene: TRBV9
J gene: TRBJ2-2
D gene: TRBD2
clone size: NA
CDR3 DNA: TGTGCCAGCAGCGTAGTCCGGACTAGCGGGGGGATCGGGGAGCTGTTTTTT
CDR3 protein: CASSVVRTSGGIGELFF

V gene: TRBV6-1
J gene: TRBJ2-7
D gene: NA
clone size: NA
CDR3 DNA: TGTGCCAGCAGTGACAGGGTTATGGTCTACGAGCAGTACTTC
CDR3 protein: CASSDRVMVYEQYF